This TCR beta chain was identified in a study of shared clonotypes between healthy human individuals. Broader study findings: Sharing of clonotypes among donors was expected to vary with sequencing depth.

As processed by the authors: ImmunoSEQ output held junction-only sequences without quality scores, so filtering differed. Libraries were prepared by immunoSEQ multiplex PCR; TCRdb keeps only in-frame clonotypes and omits some of them. That table supplies the V and J calls and clone size; D and trimming were determined from the DNA. The data hold around 500,000 clones, with 70% to 80% observed a single time. The CDR3 is 16 residues long. Germline V gene sequence: CDR1 MDHEN, CDR2 SYDVKM. The trim removed 6 bases at V and 0 bases at J, leaving 7 bases unmatched. As for this clone: Its antigen remains unknown.

The rearrangement uses TRBV28 and TRBJ2-3; TRBD2 matches 9 bases. The sequenced sample was PBMCs. The TCR sequence derives from a woman between 35 and 50 years old in good health. Some clones in this sample may be carry-over from other donors' samples. The CDR3 sequence: CASRRGLATSTDTQYF. The CDR3 DNA follows: TGTGCCAGCAGGAGGGGACTAGCAACTAGCACAGATACGCAGTATTTT.